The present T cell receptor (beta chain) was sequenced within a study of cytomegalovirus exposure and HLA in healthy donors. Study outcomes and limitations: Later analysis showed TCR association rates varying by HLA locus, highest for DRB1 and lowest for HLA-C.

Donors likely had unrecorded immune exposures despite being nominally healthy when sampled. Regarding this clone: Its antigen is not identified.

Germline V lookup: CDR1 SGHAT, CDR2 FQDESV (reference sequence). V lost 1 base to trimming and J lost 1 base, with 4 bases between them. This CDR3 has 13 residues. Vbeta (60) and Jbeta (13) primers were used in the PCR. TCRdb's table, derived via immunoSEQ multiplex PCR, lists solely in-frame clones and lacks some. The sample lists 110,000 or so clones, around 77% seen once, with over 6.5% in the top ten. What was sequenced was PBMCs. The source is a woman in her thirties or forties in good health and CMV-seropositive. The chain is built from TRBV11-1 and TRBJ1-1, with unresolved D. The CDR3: CASSLDWNTEAFF. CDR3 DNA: TGTGCCAGCAGCTTAGACTGGAACACTGAAGCTTTCTTT.